This TCR beta chain was recovered during a study of human T cells and chemical hapten exposure. TCRdb independently ran MiXCR on the RACE reads; one entry per CDR3 protein. The sample shows 95,000 to 150,000 distinct CDR3 sequences, approximately 13% of them seen only once. This clonotype was seen a few times. Its antigen remains unidentified. Notes on the study in general: Significantly more large CDR3 similarity clusters arose among expanded TCRs than among controls.

Time point specified: pre-sensitization, week 0. Noted treatment: therapeutic diphenylcyclopropenone sensitization with weekly scalp DPC. People who gave samples had alopecia, were 18 to 70 years old, and were suitable for DPC. The study extracted total RNA from unfractionated whole blood. The CDR3 spans 15 residues. The germline gives CDR1 SEHNR, CDR2 FQNEAQ (reference sequence). Trimming cost V 5 bases and J 0 bases, with 11 bases left between them. The sequenced sample was whole blood, obtained in connection with sensitization to the hapten diphenylcyclopropenone (DPC). The chain has TRBV7-9 and TRBJ1-3, with D unresolved. This receptor was taken from a woman between 18 and 30 years old with alopecia areata. Some clones in this sample may be carry-over from other donors' samples. The CDR3 here is CASSITTGSGNTIYF. CDR3 bases: TGTGCCAGCAGCATTACGACGGGCTCTGGAAACACCATATATTTT.